This TCR beta chain was identified in a study of cytomegalovirus exposure and HLA in healthy donors. There are 17 residues in the CDR3. The germline V gene encodes CDR1 MDHEN and CDR2 SYDVKM. The V and J ends lost 8 bases and 0 bases respectively, with 22 bases between them. PCR was performed using 60 Vbeta and 13 Jbeta primers. Assay: immunoSEQ multiplex PCR; the TCRdb copy retains only in-frame clones and omits some. The sample yields 50,000 or so clones, over 70% seen once. This clone was observed a handful of times. The chain carries TRBV28 and TRBJ1-1; D might be TRBD1 (5 bases). The TCR comes from a man aged 18 to 29 in good health and CMV-seronegative. What was sequenced was PBMCs. CDR3 residues: CASGELKQAGMNTEAFF. The CDR3 DNA reads as TGTGCCAGCGGGGAATTGAAACAAGCAGGGATGAACACTGAAGCTTTCTTT.